These T cell receptor beta chains were read from a single sample in a study of blood T cell repertoires in COVID-19. Some clones are missing from TCRdb's copy, which holds only in-frame ones; the method was immunoSEQ multiplex PCR. Among around 180,000 clones listed, roughly 83% were seen once. Material: PBMCs or T cells enriched from blood (not recorded which). These receptors all stem from a woman aged 25 to 39 who had recovered from COVID-19. The CDR3 runs from the conserved cysteine through the conserved F or W. The order of the fields is D gene, J gene, clone size, V gene, CDR3 DNA, CDR3 protein. D genes are given only for firm matches. Clone size is stated in some rows and not others, as once, few, many or a class when expanded.

d_gene: -
j_gene: TRBJ2-1
abundance: -
v_gene: TRBV27
CDR3nt: TGTGCCAGCAGTTCGACCTTCGCGAGCGGACCGTACTACAATGAGCAGTTCTTC
CDR3aa: CASSSTFASGPYYNEQFF

d_gene: TRBD1
j_gene: TRBJ1-3
abundance: few
v_gene: TRBV28
CDR3nt: TGTGCCAGCAGTTCGGGACAGGCCATTGGAAACACCATATATTTT
CDR3aa: CASSSGQAIGNTIYF

d_gene: -
j_gene: TRBJ1-2
abundance: few
v_gene: TRBV7-9
CDR3nt: TGTGCCAGCAGCCCCGACAGTACTTATGGCTACACCTTC
CDR3aa: CASSPDSTYGYTF

d_gene: -
j_gene: TRBJ2-7
abundance: -
v_gene: TRBV7-9
CDR3nt: TGTGCCAGCAGCTTCACGGCGGGCTACGAGCAGTACTTC
CDR3aa: CASSFTAGYEQYF

d_gene: -
j_gene: TRBJ1-2
abundance: -
v_gene: TRBV21-1
CDR3nt: TGTGCCAGCAGCAAACGCAGGGGCCTTCCCTATGGCTACACCTTC
CDR3aa: CASSKRRGLPYGYTF

d_gene: TRBD2
j_gene: TRBJ2-5
abundance: -
v_gene: TRBV14
CDR3nt: TGTGCCAGCAGCCGAAGGTGGTCTAGCGGGAGAAGGGGCCAAGAGACCCAGTACTTC
CDR3aa: CASSRRWSSGRRGQETQYF

d_gene: -
j_gene: TRBJ1-5
abundance: -
v_gene: TRBV19
CDR3nt: TGTGCCAGTAGTCCCGGAGGGCCCCAGCATTTT
CDR3aa: CASSPGGPQHF

d_gene: -
j_gene: TRBJ1-1
abundance: -
v_gene: TRBV29-1
CDR3nt: TGCAGCGTTGGGGATTGGACAGAAGCTTTCTTT
CDR3aa: CSVGDWTEAFF

d_gene: -
j_gene: TRBJ1-2
abundance: -
v_gene: TRBV30
CDR3nt: TGTGCCTGGAGGACAGGCAGGGTCTATGGCTACACCTTC
CDR3aa: CAWRTGRVYGYTF

d_gene: TRBD2
j_gene: TRBJ2-2
abundance: many
v_gene: TRBV7-3
CDR3nt: TGTGCCAGCAGCGAAGGACTAGCGGCCGGGGAGCTGTTTTTT
CDR3aa: CASSEGLAAGELFF

d_gene: -
j_gene: TRBJ2-7
abundance: -
v_gene: TRBV7-2
CDR3nt: TGTGCCAGCAGCTTAGTTGGCACAGGGAACTACGAGCAGTACTTC
CDR3aa: CASSLVGTGNYEQYF

d_gene: -
j_gene: TRBJ2-7
abundance: -
v_gene: TRBV14
CDR3nt: TGTGCCAGCAGCCAAGATCCAGGGACTGGGTACTACGAGCAGTACTTC
CDR3aa: CASSQDPGTGYYEQYF

d_gene: TRBD1
j_gene: TRBJ1-1
abundance: -
v_gene: TRBV5-4
CDR3nt: TGTGCCAGCAGCTTGGGAAGAGGACAGGGATCCACTGAAGCTTTCTTT
CDR3aa: CASSLGRGQGSTEAFF

d_gene: TRBD1
j_gene: TRBJ2-7
abundance: -
v_gene: TRBV27
CDR3nt: TGTGCCAGCAGTTCGACAGGGCTTGGGGTTTACGAGCAGTACTTC
CDR3aa: CASSSTGLGVYEQYF

d_gene: -
j_gene: TRBJ2-6
abundance: -
v_gene: TRBV28
CDR3nt: TGTGCCAGCAGTAACGGACAGCTTTCTGGGGCCAACGTCCTGACTTTC
CDR3aa: CASSNGQLSGANVLTF

d_gene: -
j_gene: TRBJ2-1
abundance: -
v_gene: TRBV28
CDR3nt: TGTGCCAGCAGTTCGAGCTCCTACAATGAGCAGTTCTTC
CDR3aa: CASSSSSYNEQFF

d_gene: -
j_gene: TRBJ2-3
abundance: -
v_gene: TRBV2
CDR3nt: TGTGCCAGCAGTGTGGAGGGGGCCCCAGATACGCAGTATTTT
CDR3aa: CASSVEGAPDTQYF

d_gene: -
j_gene: TRBJ2-7
abundance: -
v_gene: TRBV29-1
CDR3nt: TGCAGCGCAAGACTGGGCTACGAGCAGTACTTC
CDR3aa: CSARLGYEQYF

d_gene: TRBD2
j_gene: TRBJ2-7
abundance: once
v_gene: TRBV15
CDR3nt: TGTGCCACCAGCAGAGATTTAGCGGGGCCCTACGAGCAGTACTTC
CDR3aa: CATSRDLAGPYEQYF

d_gene: -
j_gene: TRBJ2-3
abundance: once
v_gene: TRBV19
CDR3nt: TGTGCCAGTAGCCCTCTCACTAGCACAGATACGCAGTATTTT
CDR3aa: CASSPLTSTDTQYF

d_gene: TRBD1
j_gene: TRBJ1-1
abundance: -
v_gene: TRBV28
CDR3nt: TGTGCCAGCAGCAATACAGGGGGCGTGGGGTTCTCTGAAGCTTTCTTT
CDR3aa: CASSNTGGVGFSEAFF

d_gene: -
j_gene: TRBJ1-2
abundance: -
v_gene: TRBV28
CDR3nt: TGTGCCAGCATGCAGAACTATGGCTACACCTTC
CDR3aa: CASMQNYGYTF

d_gene: TRBD2
j_gene: TRBJ2-2
abundance: -
v_gene: TRBV27
CDR3nt: TGTGCCAGCAGTTCCGAACGGACTAGCTGGGTCGGGGAGCTGTTTTTT
CDR3aa: CASSSERTSWVGELFF

d_gene: -
j_gene: TRBJ1-4
abundance: -
v_gene: TRBV4-1
CDR3nt: TGCGCCAGCAGCCAAGTCGGGGGATTGGAGGAAAAACTGTTTTTT
CDR3aa: CASSQVGGLEEKLFF

d_gene: TRBD1
j_gene: TRBJ2-3
abundance: -
v_gene: TRBV3-1/TRBV3-2
CDR3nt: TGTGCCAGCAGCCCGCCGGACAGGGAAACGCAGTATTTT
CDR3aa: CASSPPDRETQYF

d_gene: -
j_gene: TRBJ1-1
abundance: -
v_gene: TRBV5-1
CDR3nt: TGCGCCAGCAGCCCGACAGGGAACACTGAAGCTTTCTTT
CDR3aa: CASSPTGNTEAFF

d_gene: TRBD1
j_gene: TRBJ1-5
abundance: -
v_gene: TRBV3-1/TRBV3-2
CDR3nt: TGTGCCAGCAGCCTCGGCGGACAGGGAGGGGTTCTGAATCAGCCCCAGCATTTT
CDR3aa: CASSLGGQGGVLNQPQHF

d_gene: TRBD1
j_gene: TRBJ1-2
abundance: -
v_gene: TRBV4-1
CDR3nt: TGCGCCAGCAGCCAAGAGGAGTCAGGGGGTTTCGACTATGGCTACACCTTC
CDR3aa: CASSQEESGGFDYGYTF

d_gene: -
j_gene: TRBJ1-2
abundance: -
v_gene: TRBV9
CDR3nt: TGTGCCAGCAGCGTAGAGATCGGGAGGGGGGATGGCTACACCTTC
CDR3aa: CASSVEIGRGDGYTF

d_gene: TRBD2
j_gene: TRBJ2-7
abundance: -
v_gene: TRBV9
CDR3nt: TGTGCCAGCAGCCTCCGGGGGGGTGCCCACGAGCAGTACTTC
CDR3aa: CASSLRGGAHEQYF

d_gene: -
j_gene: TRBJ1-1
abundance: -
v_gene: TRBV6-5
CDR3nt: TGTGCCAGCAAGAGGACAGACAACACTGAAGCTTTCTTT
CDR3aa: CASKRTDNTEAFF

d_gene: -
j_gene: TRBJ1-2
abundance: -
v_gene: TRBV29-1
CDR3nt: TGCAGCCTTTCAGAGGGAGCTAACTATGGCTACACCTTC
CDR3aa: CSLSEGANYGYTF

d_gene: -
j_gene: TRBJ2-2
abundance: -
v_gene: TRBV19
CDR3nt: TGTGCCAGTAGACTGAGATTACGGACAACCCAGACCGGGGAGCTGTTTTTT
CDR3aa: CASRLRLRTTQTGELFF

d_gene: TRBD2
j_gene: TRBJ2-1
abundance: -
v_gene: TRBV6-5
CDR3nt: TGTGCCAGCCCATCAAAAGCGGGGACCTACAATGAGCAGTTCTTC
CDR3aa: CASPSKAGTYNEQFF

d_gene: -
j_gene: TRBJ2-3
abundance: -
v_gene: TRBV6-5
CDR3nt: TGTGCCAGCAGTTACGGTGGAGGCGGGGTGACAGATACGCAGTATTTT
CDR3aa: CASSYGGGGVTDTQYF

d_gene: TRBD2
j_gene: TRBJ2-7
abundance: -
v_gene: TRBV6-6
CDR3nt: TGTGCCAGCAGTTACGAGACTAGCGCCTACGAGCAGTACTTC
CDR3aa: CASSYETSAYEQYF

d_gene: TRBD1
j_gene: TRBJ1-3
abundance: -
v_gene: TRBV28
CDR3nt: TGTGCCAGCAGTTCATCTTATGGGATGACAGGGGACTCTGGAAACACCATATATTTT
CDR3aa: CASSSSYGMTGDSGNTIYF

d_gene: TRBD2
j_gene: TRBJ2-5
abundance: -
v_gene: TRBV3-1/TRBV3-2
CDR3nt: TGTGCCAGCAGCCACAAGATCTCGGGACTAGCGGTTCCAGAGACCCAGTACTTC
CDR3aa: CASSHKISGLAVPETQYF

d_gene: TRBD1
j_gene: TRBJ2-5
abundance: -
v_gene: TRBV28
CDR3nt: TGTGCCAGCAGCCCGGGACAGGGGGTACAAGAGACCCAGTACTTC
CDR3aa: CASSPGQGVQETQYF

d_gene: TRBD2
j_gene: TRBJ2-1
abundance: -
v_gene: TRBV2
CDR3nt: TGTGCCAGCAGGGCCGGGACTAGCGGGAGGGATGAGCAGTTCTTC
CDR3aa: CASRAGTSGRDEQFF

d_gene: TRBD2
j_gene: TRBJ2-1
abundance: -
v_gene: TRBV29-1
CDR3nt: TGCAGCGTTGAAACTAGCGGGAGGGGAAATGAGCAGTTCTTC
CDR3aa: CSVETSGRGNEQFF

d_gene: TRBD2
j_gene: TRBJ2-7
abundance: -
v_gene: TRBV4-2
CDR3nt: TGTGCCAGCAGCCAAGATGCTAGCGGAACCTACGAGCAGTACTTC
CDR3aa: CASSQDASGTYEQYF

d_gene: -
j_gene: TRBJ1-1
abundance: -
v_gene: TRBV5-1
CDR3nt: TGCGCCAGCAGCTTGGGGGGAGGTACGAGCACTGAAGCTTTCTTT
CDR3aa: CASSLGGGTSTEAFF

d_gene: -
j_gene: TRBJ1-3
abundance: -
v_gene: TRBV5-6
CDR3nt: TGTGCCAGCAGCTTGTTCCGACTGAACTCTGGAAACACCATATATTTT
CDR3aa: CASSLFRLNSGNTIYF

d_gene: -
j_gene: TRBJ2-1
abundance: -
v_gene: TRBV5-5
CDR3nt: TGTGCCAGCAGCTTGGCTCCGAGGGACAATGAGCAGTTCTTC
CDR3aa: CASSLAPRDNEQFF

d_gene: -
j_gene: TRBJ1-1
abundance: few
v_gene: TRBV13
CDR3nt: TGTGCCAGCAGCTTGGTCGGGACTCGGACTGAAGCTTTCTTT
CDR3aa: CASSLVGTRTEAFF

d_gene: TRBD1
j_gene: TRBJ1-6
abundance: -
v_gene: TRBV4-1
CDR3nt: TGCGCCAGCAGCTATCGGGACAGGGGTTATAATTCACCCCTCCACTTT
CDR3aa: CASSYRDRGYNSPLHF

d_gene: -
j_gene: TRBJ1-2
abundance: -
v_gene: TRBV15
CDR3nt: TGTGCCACCAGCCAAATCCCCTCCGGGTTCTCTAACTATGGCTACACCTTC
CDR3aa: CATSQIPSGFSNYGYTF

d_gene: -
j_gene: TRBJ2-7
abundance: -
v_gene: TRBV2
CDR3nt: TGTGCCAGCAGTGTAGTCTCCGCCTACGAGCAGTACTTC
CDR3aa: CASSVVSAYEQYF

d_gene: -
j_gene: TRBJ1-5
abundance: -
v_gene: TRBV28
CDR3nt: TGTGCCAGCACCGCCTTTTACAGCAGCCTGGATGGTAATCAGCCCCAGCATTTT
CDR3aa: CASTAFYSSLDGNQPQHF

d_gene: -
j_gene: TRBJ1-3
abundance: -
v_gene: TRBV9
CDR3nt: TGTGCCAGCAGCGGCCAATTTGGGGGCGAGGGGTCTGGAAACACCATATATTTT
CDR3aa: CASSGQFGGEGSGNTIYF

d_gene: -
j_gene: TRBJ1-1
abundance: -
v_gene: TRBV18
CDR3nt: TGTGCCAGCTCACCGGACTTGGATCCTGAAGCTTTCTTT
CDR3aa: CASSPDLDPEAFF

d_gene: TRBD2
j_gene: TRBJ2-3
abundance: -
v_gene: TRBV15
CDR3nt: TGTGCCACCAGCCTAACTAGCGGAGCGGATACGCAGTATTTT
CDR3aa: CATSLTSGADTQYF

d_gene: -
j_gene: TRBJ2-3
abundance: once
v_gene: TRBV28
CDR3nt: TGTGCCAGCAGGCACGGGAGTAGCACAGATACGCAGTATTTT
CDR3aa: CASRHGSSTDTQYF

d_gene: TRBD1
j_gene: TRBJ2-4
abundance: -
v_gene: TRBV2
CDR3nt: TGTGCCAGCAGAGTGGACAGGGGAGAGAACATTCAGTACTTC
CDR3aa: CASRVDRGENIQYF

d_gene: TRBD1
j_gene: TRBJ2-7
abundance: -
v_gene: TRBV7-6
CDR3nt: TGTGCCAGCAGCCATAGGGACAGGGACTACGAGCAGTACTTC
CDR3aa: CASSHRDRDYEQYF

d_gene: -
j_gene: TRBJ2-4
abundance: once
v_gene: TRBV6-5
CDR3nt: TGTGCCAGCTCGCCCATATACCGAGAGCTAAACATTCAGTACTTC
CDR3aa: CASSPIYRELNIQYF